This T cell receptor (beta chain) was captured by sequencing in a study of blood T cell repertoires in COVID-19. The overall study: Samples of COVID-19 (acute and convalescent) were obtained from the United States, Italy and Spain. The analysed material was cDNA or gDNA that came from T cells, B-cell-depleted T cells, or PBMCs.

This clone turned up a few times. Methods used by the authors: Reference gene primer amplification yielded estimated nucleated cell counts. Sequencing was performed with immunoSEQ multiplex PCR; in TCRdb, only in-frame clones are kept and a portion is missing. The V and J calls and clone size were taken over from that table, and D and trimming were inferred from the DNA. The table has some 150,000 clones, around 83% seen once. This CDR3 has 14 amino acids. Per germline, CDR1 MNHEY and CDR2 SVGAGI. V gave up 3 bases and J gave up 5 bases; unmatched junction bases: 5. The V gene is TRBV6-5, the J gene TRBJ2-7, with 9 bases lining up with TRBD1. Sequenced sample: peripheral blood. This TCR came from a woman aged 45-59 years in a cohort sampled during active or convalescent COVID-19. The CDR3 is CASSYAGTGNEQYF. Written as DNA, the CDR3 is TGTGCCAGCAGTTATGCCGGGACAGGGAACGAGCAGTACTTC.